This is a list of T cell receptor beta chains from one sample in a study of regulatory T cells in long-lasting Graves disease. TCRdb reprocessed the multiplex PCR reads via MiXCR and lists one record per CDR3 protein. The profile shows fewer than 650,000 distinct CDR3 sequences, 15% to 20% of them singletons. The data also belong to a second study, concerning T cells in Graves' hyperthyroidism and ophthalmopathy.

The sample here was peripheral blood mononuclear cells (PBMCs), taken at new diagnosis, from a patient treated with antithyroid drugs. Receptors originate from a man aged 18 to 35 with Graves disease. Each CDR3 is given without its conserved first and last residue. The order of the fields is J gene, V gene, CDR3 protein.

j_gene: TRBJ2-3; v_gene: TRBV24-1; CDR3aa: ATSEGLAADTQY
j_gene: TRBJ2-1; v_gene: TRBV6-1; CDR3aa: ASRGASGTTSYNEQF
j_gene: TRBJ2-3; v_gene: TRBV12-3/TRBV12-4; CDR3aa: ASSWGQGADTQY
j_gene: TRBJ2-2; v_gene: TRBV7-3; CDR3aa: ASRWTWDTGELF
j_gene: TRBJ2-1; v_gene: TRBV12-3/TRBV12-4; CDR3aa: ASSYGAGPLGGQF
j_gene: TRBJ2-7; v_gene: TRBV7-3; CDR3aa: ASSLTAGGSYEQY
j_gene: TRBJ1-5; v_gene: TRBV19; CDR3aa: ASSNTGSNQPQH
j_gene: TRBJ1-2; v_gene: TRBV30; CDR3aa: AWQGGKANYGYT
j_gene: TRBJ2-3; v_gene: TRBV20-1; CDR3aa: RAPKTSGSTDTQY
j_gene: TRBJ2-1; v_gene: TRBV3-1; CDR3aa: ASSQESGSGDEQF
j_gene: TRBJ2-7; v_gene: TRBV10-3; CDR3aa: AIGPTGVSYEQY
j_gene: TRBJ2-1; v_gene: TRBV27; CDR3aa: ASSFGDEQF
j_gene: TRBJ1-2; v_gene: TRBV20-1; CDR3aa: SAPTGVDYGYT
j_gene: TRBJ2-7; v_gene: TRBV7-3; CDR3aa: ASSSGGGAFYEQY
j_gene: TRBJ2-1; v_gene: TRBV2; CDR3aa: ASSVVAGNKQF
j_gene: TRBJ1-2; v_gene: TRBV4-1; CDR3aa: ASSQGPGVLYGYT
j_gene: TRBJ2-3; v_gene: TRBV7-9; CDR3aa: ASSFLPGLAGPSTDTQY
j_gene: TRBJ2-7; v_gene: TRBV7-9; CDR3aa: ASSFTGTSGEEQY
j_gene: TRBJ2-4; v_gene: TRBV28; CDR3aa: ASSFGAGQNIQY
j_gene: TRBJ1-4; v_gene: TRBV7-6; CDR3aa: ASSAGTGNEKLF
j_gene: TRBJ2-1; v_gene: TRBV5-1; CDR3aa: ASMRTGGPLVYNEQF
j_gene: TRBJ2-1; v_gene: TRBV30; CDR3aa: AWSVRREQNEQF
j_gene: TRBJ2-1; v_gene: TRBV7-7; CDR3aa: ASSLTSVEKAPYNEQF
j_gene: TRBJ1-5; v_gene: TRBV28; CDR3aa: ASSPPTQRNQPQH
j_gene: TRBJ2-6; v_gene: TRBV7-3; CDR3aa: ASSLTLSPSGANVLT
j_gene: TRBJ2-3; v_gene: TRBV7-2; CDR3aa: ASGSERRADTQY
j_gene: TRBJ2-3; v_gene: TRBV13; CDR3aa: ASSSGVAGVGPDTQY
j_gene: TRBJ2-7; v_gene: TRBV7-2; CDR3aa: ASSLYWGGATYEQY
j_gene: TRBJ2-1; v_gene: TRBV9; CDR3aa: ASSVNYYYEQF
j_gene: TRBJ1-1; v_gene: TRBV2; CDR3aa: ASRSDGTEAF
j_gene: TRBJ1-2; v_gene: TRBV27; CDR3aa: ASSLSRSGGRGDGYT
j_gene: TRBJ1-1; v_gene: TRBV7-8; CDR3aa: ASSLAGTDGEAF
j_gene: TRBJ1-5; v_gene: TRBV12-3/TRBV12-4; CDR3aa: ASSLEEEGYQPQH
j_gene: TRBJ2-3; v_gene: TRBV3-1; CDR3aa: ASSQDSYTDTQY
j_gene: TRBJ1-5; v_gene: TRBV20-1; CDR3aa: SARDRRQGVNQPQH
j_gene: TRBJ2-2; v_gene: TRBV28; CDR3aa: ASLAGGNTGELF
j_gene: TRBJ2-7; v_gene: TRBV5-1; CDR3aa: ASSANRLEQY
j_gene: TRBJ2-7; v_gene: TRBV5-1; CDR3aa: ASSSGGGQGAREQY
j_gene: TRBJ2-1; v_gene: TRBV7-6; CDR3aa: ASSSGPFERDLGNEQF
j_gene: TRBJ2-2; v_gene: TRBV19; CDR3aa: ASSSTGPGELF
j_gene: TRBJ2-7; v_gene: TRBV27; CDR3aa: ASSPSTGEMSYEQY
j_gene: TRBJ2-2; v_gene: TRBV7-8; CDR3aa: ASSPRTSGVGNTGELF
j_gene: TRBJ1-2; v_gene: TRBV7-9; CDR3aa: ASSQIGGGGYGYT
j_gene: TRBJ2-1; v_gene: TRBV28; CDR3aa: ASDNPGLAYNGQF
j_gene: TRBJ2-2; v_gene: TRBV27; CDR3aa: ASRGGTSGTGELF
j_gene: TRBJ2-4; v_gene: TRBV5-1; CDR3aa: ASRSGWGTKNIQY
j_gene: TRBJ2-6; v_gene: TRBV12-3/TRBV12-4; CDR3aa: ASSPQGGRHSGANVLT
j_gene: TRBJ1-5; v_gene: TRBV20-1; CDR3aa: SARQEGGQPQH
j_gene: TRBJ1-4; v_gene: TRBV5-1; CDR3aa: ASSLGLQGAQGNEKLF
j_gene: TRBJ2-1; v_gene: TRBV10-3; CDR3aa: AISDAGGPYNEQF
j_gene: TRBJ2-7; v_gene: TRBV6-1; CDR3aa: ASSSTSGSVTYEQY
j_gene: TRBJ2-7; v_gene: TRBV24-1; CDR3aa: ATSDLAMRFHEQY
j_gene: TRBJ1-4; v_gene: TRBV29-1; CDR3aa: SVGDGHGNEKLF